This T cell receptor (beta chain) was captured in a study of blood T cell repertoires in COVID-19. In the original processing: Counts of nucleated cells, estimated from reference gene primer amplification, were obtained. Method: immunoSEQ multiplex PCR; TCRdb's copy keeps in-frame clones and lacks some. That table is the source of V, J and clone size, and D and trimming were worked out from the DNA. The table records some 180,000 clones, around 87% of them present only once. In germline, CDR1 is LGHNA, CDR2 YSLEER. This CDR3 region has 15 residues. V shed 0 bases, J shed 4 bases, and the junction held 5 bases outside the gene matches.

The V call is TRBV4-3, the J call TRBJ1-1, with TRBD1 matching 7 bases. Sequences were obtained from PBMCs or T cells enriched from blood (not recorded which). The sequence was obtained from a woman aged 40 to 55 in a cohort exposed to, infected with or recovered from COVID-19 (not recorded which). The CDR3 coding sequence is TGCGCCAGCAGCCAAGATTCAAAGGGGGCCACTGAAGCTTTCTTT. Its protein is CASSQDSKGATEAFF.